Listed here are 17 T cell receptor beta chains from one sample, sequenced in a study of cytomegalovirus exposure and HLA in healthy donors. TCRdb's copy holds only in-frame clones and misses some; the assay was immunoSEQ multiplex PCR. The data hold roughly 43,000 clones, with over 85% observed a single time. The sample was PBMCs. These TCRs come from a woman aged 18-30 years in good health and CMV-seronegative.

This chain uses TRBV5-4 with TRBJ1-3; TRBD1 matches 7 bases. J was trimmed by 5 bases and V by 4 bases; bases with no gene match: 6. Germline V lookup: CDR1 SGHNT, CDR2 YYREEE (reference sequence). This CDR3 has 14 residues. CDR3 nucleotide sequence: TGTGCCAGCAGCCAGGGACAGCCTAGAAACACCATATATTTT. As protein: CASSQGQPRNTIYF.

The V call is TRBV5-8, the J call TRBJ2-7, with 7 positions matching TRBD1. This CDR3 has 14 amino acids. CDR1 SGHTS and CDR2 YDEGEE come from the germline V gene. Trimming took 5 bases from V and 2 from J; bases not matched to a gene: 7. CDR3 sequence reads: CASRRRQGTYEQYF. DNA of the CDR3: TGTGCCAGCAGACGTCGACAGGGTACCTACGAGCAGTACTTC.

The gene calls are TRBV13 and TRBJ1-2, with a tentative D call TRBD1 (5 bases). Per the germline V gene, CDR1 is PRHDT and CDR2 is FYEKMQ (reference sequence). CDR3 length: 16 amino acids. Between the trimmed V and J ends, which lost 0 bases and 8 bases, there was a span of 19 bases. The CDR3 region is CASSLGLGEVVDGYTF. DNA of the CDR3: TGTGCCAGCAGCTTAGGCTTGGGGGAGGTGGTCGACGGCTACACCTTC.

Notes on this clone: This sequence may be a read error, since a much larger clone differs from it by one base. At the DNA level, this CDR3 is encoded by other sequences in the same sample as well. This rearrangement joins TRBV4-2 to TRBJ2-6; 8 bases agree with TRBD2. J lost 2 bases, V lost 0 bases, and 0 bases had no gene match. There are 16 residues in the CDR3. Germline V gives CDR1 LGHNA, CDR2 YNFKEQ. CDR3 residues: CASSQDGGAGANVLTF. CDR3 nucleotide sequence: TGTGCCAGCAGCCAAGACGGGGGGGCTGGGGCCAACGTCCTGACTTTC.

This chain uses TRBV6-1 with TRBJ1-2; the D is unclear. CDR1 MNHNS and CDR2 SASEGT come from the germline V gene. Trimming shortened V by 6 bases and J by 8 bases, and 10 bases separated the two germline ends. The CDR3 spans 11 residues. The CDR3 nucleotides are TGTGCCAGCAGCCGCGGCTGGGGCTACACCTTC. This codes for CASSRGWGYTF.

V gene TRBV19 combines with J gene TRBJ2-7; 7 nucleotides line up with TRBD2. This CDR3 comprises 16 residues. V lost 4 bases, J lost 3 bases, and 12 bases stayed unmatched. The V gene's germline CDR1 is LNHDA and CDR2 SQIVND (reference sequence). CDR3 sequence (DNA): TGTGCCAGTAGTACGCCGAGGGGCGGGAGAGACTACGAGCAGTACTTC. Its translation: CASSTPRGGRDYEQYF. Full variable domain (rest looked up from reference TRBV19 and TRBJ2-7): DGGITQSPKYLFRKEGQNVTLSCEQNLNHDAMYWYRQDPGQGLRLIYYSQIVNDFQKGDIAEGYSVSREKKESFPLTVTSAQKNPTAFYLCASSTPRGGRDYEQYFGPGTRLTVT.

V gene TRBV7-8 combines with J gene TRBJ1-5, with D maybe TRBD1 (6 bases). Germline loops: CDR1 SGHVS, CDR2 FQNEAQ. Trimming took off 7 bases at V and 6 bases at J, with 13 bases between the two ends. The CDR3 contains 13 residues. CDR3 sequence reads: CASNRTGRQPQHF. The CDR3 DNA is TGTGCCAGCAATCGCACAGGGCGTCAGCCCCAGCATTTT.

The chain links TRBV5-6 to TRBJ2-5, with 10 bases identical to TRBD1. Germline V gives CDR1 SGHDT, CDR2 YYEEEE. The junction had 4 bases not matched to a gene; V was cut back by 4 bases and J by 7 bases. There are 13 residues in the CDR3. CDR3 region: CASSKDRGVTQYF. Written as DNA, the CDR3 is TGTGCCAGCAGCAAGGACAGGGGGGTGACCCAGTACTTC.

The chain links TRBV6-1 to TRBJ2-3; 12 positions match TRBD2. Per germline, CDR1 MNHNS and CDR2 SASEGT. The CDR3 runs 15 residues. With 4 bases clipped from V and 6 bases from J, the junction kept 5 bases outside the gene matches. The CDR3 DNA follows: TGTGCCAGCAGTGGACTAGCGGGAGAGGGCGATACGCAGTATTTT. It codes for CASSGLAGEGDTQYF.

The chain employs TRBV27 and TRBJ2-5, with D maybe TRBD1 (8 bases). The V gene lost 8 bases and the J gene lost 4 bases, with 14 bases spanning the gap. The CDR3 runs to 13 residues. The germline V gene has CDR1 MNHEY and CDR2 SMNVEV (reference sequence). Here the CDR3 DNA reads TGTGCCAGCGGACACAGGGGGGGAGAGACCCAGTACTTC. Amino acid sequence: CASGHRGGETQYF.

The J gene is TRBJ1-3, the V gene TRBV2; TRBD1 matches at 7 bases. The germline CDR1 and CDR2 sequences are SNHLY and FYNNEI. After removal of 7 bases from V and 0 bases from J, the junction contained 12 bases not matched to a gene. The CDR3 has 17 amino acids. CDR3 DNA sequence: TGTGCCAGCATGGAAAAGACAGGGAGTCGCTCTGGAAACACCATATATTTT. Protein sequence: CASMEKTGSRSGNTIYF.

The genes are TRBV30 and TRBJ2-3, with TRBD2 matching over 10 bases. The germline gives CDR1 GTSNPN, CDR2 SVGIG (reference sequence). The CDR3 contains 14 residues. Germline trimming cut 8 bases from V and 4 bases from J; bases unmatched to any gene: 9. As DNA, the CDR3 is TGTGCCCGCAGAGCGGGAGGGACCTCAGATACGCAGTATTTT. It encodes CARRAGGTSDTQYF.

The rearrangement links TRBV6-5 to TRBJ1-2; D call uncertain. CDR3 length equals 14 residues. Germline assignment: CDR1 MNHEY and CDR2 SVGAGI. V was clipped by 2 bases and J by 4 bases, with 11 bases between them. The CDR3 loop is CASSYSSRGYGYTF. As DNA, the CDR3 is TGTGCCAGCAGTTACAGCAGTCGGGGCTATGGCTACACCTTC.

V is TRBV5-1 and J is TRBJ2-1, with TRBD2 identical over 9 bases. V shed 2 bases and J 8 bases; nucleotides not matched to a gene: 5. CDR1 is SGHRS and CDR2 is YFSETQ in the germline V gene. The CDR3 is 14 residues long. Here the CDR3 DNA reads TGCGCCAGCAGCTTTAGCGGGGGAATGGATGAGCAGTTCTTC. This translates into CASSFSGGMDEQFF.

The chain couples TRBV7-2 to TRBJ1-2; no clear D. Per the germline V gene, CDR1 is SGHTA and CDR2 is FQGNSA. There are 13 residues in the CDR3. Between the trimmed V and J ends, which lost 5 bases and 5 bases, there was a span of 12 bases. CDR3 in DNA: TGTGCCAGCAGCCCTCCCGAGAGATATGGCTACACCTTC. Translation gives CASSPPERYGYTF.

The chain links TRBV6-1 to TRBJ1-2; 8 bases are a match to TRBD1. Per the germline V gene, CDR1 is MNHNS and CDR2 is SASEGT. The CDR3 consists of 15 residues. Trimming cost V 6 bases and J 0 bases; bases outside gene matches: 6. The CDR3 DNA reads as TGTGCCAGCAGGCCGACAGGGGACTCTAACTATGGCTACACCTTC. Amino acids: CASRPTGDSNYGYTF.

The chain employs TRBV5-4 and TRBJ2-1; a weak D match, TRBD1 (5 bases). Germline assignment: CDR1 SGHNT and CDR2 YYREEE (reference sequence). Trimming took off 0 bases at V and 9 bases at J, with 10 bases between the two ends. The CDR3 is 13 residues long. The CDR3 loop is CASSLEGFGEQFF. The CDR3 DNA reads TGTGCCAGCAGCTTGGAGGGGTTCGGTGAGCAGTTCTTC.